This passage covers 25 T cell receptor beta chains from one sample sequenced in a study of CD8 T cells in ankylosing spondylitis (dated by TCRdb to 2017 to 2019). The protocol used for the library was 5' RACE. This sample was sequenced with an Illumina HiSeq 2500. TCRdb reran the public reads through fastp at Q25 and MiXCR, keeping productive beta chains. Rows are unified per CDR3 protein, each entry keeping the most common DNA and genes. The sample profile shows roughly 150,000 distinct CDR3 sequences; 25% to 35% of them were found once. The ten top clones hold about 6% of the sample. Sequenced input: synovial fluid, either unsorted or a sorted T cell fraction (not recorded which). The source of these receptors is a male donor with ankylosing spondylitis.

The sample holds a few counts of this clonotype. The CDR3 loop reads CASKWGDRDEKLFF. CDR3 coding DNA: TGCGCCAGCAAATGGGGGGACAGGGATGAAAAACTGTTTTTT. The V and J genes are TRBV5-1 and TRBJ1-4, with 9 bases aligning to TRBD1. Per the germline V gene, CDR1 is SGHRS and CDR2 is YFSETQ. This CDR3 spans 14 amino acids. V gave up 6 bases and J gave up 6 bases; unmatched junction bases: 6. Supplemented by reference TRBV5-1 and TRBJ1-4, the full variable domain reads KAGVTQTPRYLIKTRGQQVTLSCSPISGHRSVSWYQQTPGQGLQFLFEYFSETQRNKGNFPGRFSGRQFSNSRSEMNVSTLELGDSALYLCASKWGDRDEKLFFGSGTQLSVL.

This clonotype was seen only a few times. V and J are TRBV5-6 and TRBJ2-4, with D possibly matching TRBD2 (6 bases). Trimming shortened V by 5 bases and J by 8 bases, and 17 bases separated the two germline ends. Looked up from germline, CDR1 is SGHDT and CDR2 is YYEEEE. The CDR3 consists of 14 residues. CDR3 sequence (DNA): TGTGCCAGCAGGAGGATCTGGGGAGGAGACATTCAGTACTTC. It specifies CASRRIWGGDIQYF.

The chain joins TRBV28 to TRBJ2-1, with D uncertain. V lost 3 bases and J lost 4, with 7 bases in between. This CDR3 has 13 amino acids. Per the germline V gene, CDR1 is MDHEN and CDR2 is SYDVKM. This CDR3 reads CASSFISYNEQFF. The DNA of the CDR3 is TGTGCCAGCAGTTTTATATCATACAATGAGCAGTTCTTC.

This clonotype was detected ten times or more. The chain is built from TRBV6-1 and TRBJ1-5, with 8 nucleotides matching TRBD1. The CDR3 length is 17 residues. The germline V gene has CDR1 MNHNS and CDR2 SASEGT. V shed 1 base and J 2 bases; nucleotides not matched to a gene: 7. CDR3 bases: TGTGCCAGCAGTGAAGGAAGCACAGGGGGTGGCAATCAGCCCCAGCATTTT. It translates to CASSEGSTGGGNQPQHF.

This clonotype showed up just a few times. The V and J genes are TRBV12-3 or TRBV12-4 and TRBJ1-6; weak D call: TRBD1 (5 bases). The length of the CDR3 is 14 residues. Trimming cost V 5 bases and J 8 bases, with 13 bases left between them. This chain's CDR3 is CASSDEGRYSPLHF. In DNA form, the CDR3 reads TGTGCCAGCAGTGACGAGGGGAGGTATTCACCCCTCCACTTT.

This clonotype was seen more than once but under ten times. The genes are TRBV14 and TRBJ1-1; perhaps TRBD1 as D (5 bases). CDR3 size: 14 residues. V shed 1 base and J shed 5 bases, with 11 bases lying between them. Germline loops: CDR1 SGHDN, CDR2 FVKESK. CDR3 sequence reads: CASSQVFGGTEAFF. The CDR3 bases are TGTGCCAGCAGCCAAGTGTTCGGGGGGACTGAAGCTTTCTTT.

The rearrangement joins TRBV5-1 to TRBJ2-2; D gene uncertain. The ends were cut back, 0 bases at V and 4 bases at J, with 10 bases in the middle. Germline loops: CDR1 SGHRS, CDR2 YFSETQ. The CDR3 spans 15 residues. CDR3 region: CASSLGPVSTGELFF. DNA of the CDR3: TGCGCCAGCAGCTTGGGACCCGTTAGCACCGGGGAGCTGTTTTTT.

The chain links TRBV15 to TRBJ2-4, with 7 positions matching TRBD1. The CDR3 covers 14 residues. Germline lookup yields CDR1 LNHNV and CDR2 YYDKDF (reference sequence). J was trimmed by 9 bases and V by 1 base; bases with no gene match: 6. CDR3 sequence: CATSRGQGHGIQYF. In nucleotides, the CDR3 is TGTGCCACCAGCAGAGGACAGGGACACGGCATTCAGTACTTC.

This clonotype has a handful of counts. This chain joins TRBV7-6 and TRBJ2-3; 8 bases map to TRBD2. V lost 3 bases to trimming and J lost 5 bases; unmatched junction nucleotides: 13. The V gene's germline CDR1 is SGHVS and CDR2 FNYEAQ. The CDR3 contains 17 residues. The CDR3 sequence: CASSLMVGRAYGDTQYF. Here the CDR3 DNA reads TGTGCCAGCAGCTTGATGGTCGGGAGGGCCTATGGAGATACGCAGTATTTT.

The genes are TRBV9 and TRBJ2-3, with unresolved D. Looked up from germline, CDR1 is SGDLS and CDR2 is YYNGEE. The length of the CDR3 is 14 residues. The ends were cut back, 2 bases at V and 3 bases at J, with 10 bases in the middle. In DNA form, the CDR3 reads TGTGCCAGCAGCGTCGCGGTTTTAACAGATACGCAGTATTTT. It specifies CASSVAVLTDTQYF.

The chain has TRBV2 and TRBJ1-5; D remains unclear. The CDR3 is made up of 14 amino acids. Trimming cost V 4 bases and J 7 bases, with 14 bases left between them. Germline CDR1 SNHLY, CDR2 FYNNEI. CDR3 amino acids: CASSGILLGQPQHF. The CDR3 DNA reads TGTGCCAGCAGTGGCATTTTGTTGGGGCAGCCCCAGCATTTT.

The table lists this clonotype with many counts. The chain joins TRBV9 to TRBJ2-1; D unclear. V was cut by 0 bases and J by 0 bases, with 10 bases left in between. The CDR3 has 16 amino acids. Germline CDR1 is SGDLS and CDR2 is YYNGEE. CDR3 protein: CASSVGFRVSYNEQFF. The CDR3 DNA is TGTGCCAGCAGCGTAGGTTTTCGAGTCTCCTACAATGAGCAGTTCTTC.

The CDR3 DNA reads TGTGCCAGCAGCCAAGTGGGGGACAGTGGAAGGAAAGGCTACACCTTC. It codes for CASSQVGDSGRKGYTF. The chain joins TRBV3-1 to TRBJ1-2; TRBD1 aligns across 7 bases. CDR3 length: 16 residues. Germline-derived CDR1 and CDR2 are LGHDT and YNNKEL (reference sequence). The ends lost 1 base at V and 8 bases at J; junction bases unmatched: 13.

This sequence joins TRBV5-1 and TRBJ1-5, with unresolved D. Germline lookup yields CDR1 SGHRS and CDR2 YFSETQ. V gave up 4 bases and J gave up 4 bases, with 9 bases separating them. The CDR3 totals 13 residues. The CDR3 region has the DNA TGCGCCAGCAGCCCTGGGAGAAATCAGCCCCAGCATTTT. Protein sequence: CASSPGRNQPQHF.

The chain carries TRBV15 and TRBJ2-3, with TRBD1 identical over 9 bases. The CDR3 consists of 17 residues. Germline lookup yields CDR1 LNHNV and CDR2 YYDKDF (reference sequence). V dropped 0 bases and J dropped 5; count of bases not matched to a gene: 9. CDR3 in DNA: TGTGCCACCAGCAGAGAGTATGGGACAGGGTCCATAGATACGCAGTATTTT. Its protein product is CATSREYGTGSIDTQYF.

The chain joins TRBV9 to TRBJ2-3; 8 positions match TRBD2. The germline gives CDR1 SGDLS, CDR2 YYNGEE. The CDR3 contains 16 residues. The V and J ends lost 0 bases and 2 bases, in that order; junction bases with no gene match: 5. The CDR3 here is CASSVEPGGLTDTQYF. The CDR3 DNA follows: TGTGCCAGCAGCGTAGAGCCGGGAGGGCTCACAGATACGCAGTATTTT.

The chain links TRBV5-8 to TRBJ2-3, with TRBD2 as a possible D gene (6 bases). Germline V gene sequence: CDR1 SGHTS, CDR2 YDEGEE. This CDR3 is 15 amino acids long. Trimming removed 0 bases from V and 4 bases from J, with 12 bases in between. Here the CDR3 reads CASSLDGSVADTQYF. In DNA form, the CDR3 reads TGTGCCAGCAGCTTGGACGGGAGTGTCGCAGATACGCAGTATTTT.

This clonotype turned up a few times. The CDR3 reads CASSKQGSREPQHF. CDR3 coding DNA: TGTGCCAGCAGCAAACAGGGTTCCCGTGAGCCCCAGCATTTT. The J gene is TRBJ1-5, the V gene TRBV21-1; the table calls TRBD1, which could not be checked here. TRBV21-1 is an annotated pseudogene. The CDR3 has 14 amino acids.

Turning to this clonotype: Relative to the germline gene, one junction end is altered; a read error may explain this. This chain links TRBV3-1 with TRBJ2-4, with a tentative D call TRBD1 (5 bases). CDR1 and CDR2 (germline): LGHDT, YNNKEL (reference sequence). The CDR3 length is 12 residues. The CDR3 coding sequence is TGTGCCAGCAGCCATTCCACAGGTCTTCGAAACTTC. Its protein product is CASSHSTGLRNF.

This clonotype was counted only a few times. CDR3 region: CASSQDSNYGYTF. CDR3 bases: TGTGCCAGCAGCCAGGACTCGAACTATGGCTACACCTTC. V gene TRBV7-3 combines with J gene TRBJ1-2, with D unresolved. CDR3 size: 13 residues. Trimming removed 5 bases from V and 2 bases from J, with 9 bases in between. Germline V gene lookup returns CDR1 SGHTA and CDR2 FQGTGA.

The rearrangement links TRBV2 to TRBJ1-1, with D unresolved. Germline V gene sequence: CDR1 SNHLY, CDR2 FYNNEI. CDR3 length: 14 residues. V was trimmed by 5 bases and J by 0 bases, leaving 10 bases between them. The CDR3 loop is CASSRELMNTEAFF. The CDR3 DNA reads TGTGCCAGCAGTAGGGAGTTAATGAACACTGAAGCTTTCTTT.

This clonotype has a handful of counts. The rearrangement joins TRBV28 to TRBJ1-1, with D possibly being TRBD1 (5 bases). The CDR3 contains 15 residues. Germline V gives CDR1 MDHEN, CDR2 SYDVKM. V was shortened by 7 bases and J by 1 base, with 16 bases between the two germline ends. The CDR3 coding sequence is TGTGCCAGCACCCCATGGGGGGGTGAGAACACTGAAGCTTTCTTT. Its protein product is CASTPWGGENTEAFF.

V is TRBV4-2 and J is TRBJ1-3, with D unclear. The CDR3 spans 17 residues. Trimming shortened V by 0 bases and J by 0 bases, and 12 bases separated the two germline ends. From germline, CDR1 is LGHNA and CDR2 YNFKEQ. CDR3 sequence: CASSQEAGHLSGNTIYF. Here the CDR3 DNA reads TGTGCCAGCAGCCAAGAAGCCGGGCACCTCTCTGGAAACACCATATATTTT.

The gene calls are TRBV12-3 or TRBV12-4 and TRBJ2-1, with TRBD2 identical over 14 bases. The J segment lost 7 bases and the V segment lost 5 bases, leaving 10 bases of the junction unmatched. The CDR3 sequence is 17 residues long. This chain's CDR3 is CASSPRTSGGPRNEQFF. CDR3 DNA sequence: TGTGCCAGCAGTCCAAGGACTAGCGGGGGGCCTCGGAATGAGCAGTTCTTC.

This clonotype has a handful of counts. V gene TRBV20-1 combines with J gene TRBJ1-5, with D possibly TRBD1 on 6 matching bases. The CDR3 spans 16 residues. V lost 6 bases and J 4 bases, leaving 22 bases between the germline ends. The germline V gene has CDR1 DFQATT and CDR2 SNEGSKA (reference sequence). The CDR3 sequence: CSAPREGGLGNQPQHF. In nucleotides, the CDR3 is TGCAGTGCCCCCCGGGAGGGGGGACTTGGAAATCAGCCCCAGCATTTT.